Included here is one T cell receptor (beta chain) sequence, with context. This clonotype is deemed medium-sized (0.01 to 0.1%). Its target antigen remains unknown. Base quality data are lacking; no much larger clone is found one base away. The CDR1 and CDR2 encoded by the germline V gene (reference sequence) are SEHNR and FQNEAQ. The CDR3 has 13 amino acids, counting the end cysteine and phenylalanine. This entry keeps only the CDR3 DNA: 39 bases, framed from base 1. V is pared back by 1 base and J by 6 bases, with 6 bases lying between the germline termini. Library preparation used PCR. The sample was run on an Illumina HiSeq 2000. TCRdb redid the processing of the public reads, applying fastp at Q25 and MiXCR, and retained in-frame beta chains. Every entry covers one CDR3 protein and lists the most common genes and DNA from its rows. For this sample there are under 15,000 distinct CDR3 sequences; under 60% appear just once. 9% to 13% of the sample goes to the ten largest clones.

The data belong to a study of tumor-infiltrating lymphocytes in oesophageal squamous cell carcinoma (dated by TCRdb to 2016 to 2017). The sequencing input was blood. The receptor's source is a female donor with esophageal squamous cell carcinoma. This chain is built from TRBV7-9 and TRBJ1-4; the D segment cannot be called with confidence. The bases read TGTGCCAGCAGCTTAGACCGGGATGAAAAACTGTTTTTT. Its product reads: CASSLDRDEKLFF.